The subject of this entry is one T cell receptor beta chain. Per the germline V gene, CDR1 is SNHLY and CDR2 is FYNNEI. Trimming removed 5 bases from V and 0 bases from J, with 10 bases in between. This CDR3 has 15 residues. Vbeta (60) and Jbeta (13) primers were used in the PCR. Assay: immunoSEQ multiplex PCR; the TCRdb copy retains only in-frame clones and omits some. The table shows approximately 200,000 clones, with around 80% occurring only once. The data originate from a study of cytomegalovirus exposure and HLA in healthy donors. The sequencing sample was made of PBMCs. The rearrangement joins TRBV2 to TRBJ2-2; weak D call: TRBD2 (5 bases). This TCR came from a girl aged 2-10 years in good health and CMV-seronegative. The CDR3 reads CASSWRQTNTGELFF. The CDR3 coding sequence is TGTGCCAGCAGTTGGAGGCAGACGAACACCGGGGAGCTGTTTTTT.